One and the same sample provided the 5 T cell receptor beta chains below, sequenced in a study of blood T cell repertoires in COVID-19. Some clones are missing from TCRdb's copy, which holds only in-frame ones; the method was immunoSEQ multiplex PCR. The top ten hold approximately 5% of the sample, which has about 330,000 clones, more than 75% seen once. Input material: PBMCs or T cells enriched from blood (not recorded which). Every receptor here comes from a woman aged 30 to 39 who had recovered from COVID-19.

This chain links TRBV18 with TRBJ2-3, with D unresolved. This CDR3 has 14 amino acids. V was cut by 2 bases and J by 2 bases, with 8 bases left in between. Per germline, CDR1 KGHSH and CDR2 LQKENI. The CDR3 sequence: CASSPMSHTDTQYF. The CDR3 nucleotides read TGTGCCAGCTCACCAATGTCCCACACAGATACGCAGTATTTT.

The chain couples TRBV5-1 to TRBJ1-6; the D gene is possibly TRBD1 (5 bases). V lost 0 bases and J 7 bases, leaving 14 bases between the germline ends. Germline assignment: CDR1 SGHRS and CDR2 YFSETQ. The CDR3 spans 16 residues. CDR3 sequence (DNA): TGCGCCAGCAGCTTGGAGTCGCGACGGGGGAATTCACCCCTCCACTTT. This gives the protein CASSLESRRGNSPLHF.

The chain uses TRBV6-1 and TRBJ1-5, with D possibly matching TRBD1 (6 bases). With 2 bases removed from V and 0 bases from J, the gap between germline ends came to 17 bases. The CDR3 spans 18 residues. Germline lookup yields CDR1 MNHNS and CDR2 SASEGT. Here the CDR3 DNA reads TGTGCCAGCAGTGAATTGGGGGGGGCCTCTTATAGCAATCAGCCCCAGCATTTT. The encoded protein is CASSELGGASYSNQPQHF.

A few counts support this clone. The V call is TRBV11-2, the J call TRBJ1-2; D perhaps matches TRBD1 (5 bases). This CDR3 spans 13 amino acids. In germline, CDR1 is SGHAT, CDR2 FQNNGV. V was cut by 2 bases and J by 6 bases, with 10 bases left in between. CDR3 loop: CASSLPGMDGYTF. The CDR3 DNA follows: TGTGCCAGCAGCTTACCAGGGATGGATGGCTACACCTTC.

The rearrangement joins TRBV4-1 to TRBJ2-7, with 9 positions matching TRBD2. The CDR3 sequence is 15 residues long. CDR1 is MGHRA and CDR2 is YSYEKL in the germline V gene. J gave up 0 bases and V 4 bases, and 4 bases lay outside the gene matches. The CDR3 DNA sequence: TGCGCCAGCAGCCTTAGCGGGGGTGGCTCCTACGAGCAGTACTTC. Its protein product is CASSLSGGGSYEQYF.